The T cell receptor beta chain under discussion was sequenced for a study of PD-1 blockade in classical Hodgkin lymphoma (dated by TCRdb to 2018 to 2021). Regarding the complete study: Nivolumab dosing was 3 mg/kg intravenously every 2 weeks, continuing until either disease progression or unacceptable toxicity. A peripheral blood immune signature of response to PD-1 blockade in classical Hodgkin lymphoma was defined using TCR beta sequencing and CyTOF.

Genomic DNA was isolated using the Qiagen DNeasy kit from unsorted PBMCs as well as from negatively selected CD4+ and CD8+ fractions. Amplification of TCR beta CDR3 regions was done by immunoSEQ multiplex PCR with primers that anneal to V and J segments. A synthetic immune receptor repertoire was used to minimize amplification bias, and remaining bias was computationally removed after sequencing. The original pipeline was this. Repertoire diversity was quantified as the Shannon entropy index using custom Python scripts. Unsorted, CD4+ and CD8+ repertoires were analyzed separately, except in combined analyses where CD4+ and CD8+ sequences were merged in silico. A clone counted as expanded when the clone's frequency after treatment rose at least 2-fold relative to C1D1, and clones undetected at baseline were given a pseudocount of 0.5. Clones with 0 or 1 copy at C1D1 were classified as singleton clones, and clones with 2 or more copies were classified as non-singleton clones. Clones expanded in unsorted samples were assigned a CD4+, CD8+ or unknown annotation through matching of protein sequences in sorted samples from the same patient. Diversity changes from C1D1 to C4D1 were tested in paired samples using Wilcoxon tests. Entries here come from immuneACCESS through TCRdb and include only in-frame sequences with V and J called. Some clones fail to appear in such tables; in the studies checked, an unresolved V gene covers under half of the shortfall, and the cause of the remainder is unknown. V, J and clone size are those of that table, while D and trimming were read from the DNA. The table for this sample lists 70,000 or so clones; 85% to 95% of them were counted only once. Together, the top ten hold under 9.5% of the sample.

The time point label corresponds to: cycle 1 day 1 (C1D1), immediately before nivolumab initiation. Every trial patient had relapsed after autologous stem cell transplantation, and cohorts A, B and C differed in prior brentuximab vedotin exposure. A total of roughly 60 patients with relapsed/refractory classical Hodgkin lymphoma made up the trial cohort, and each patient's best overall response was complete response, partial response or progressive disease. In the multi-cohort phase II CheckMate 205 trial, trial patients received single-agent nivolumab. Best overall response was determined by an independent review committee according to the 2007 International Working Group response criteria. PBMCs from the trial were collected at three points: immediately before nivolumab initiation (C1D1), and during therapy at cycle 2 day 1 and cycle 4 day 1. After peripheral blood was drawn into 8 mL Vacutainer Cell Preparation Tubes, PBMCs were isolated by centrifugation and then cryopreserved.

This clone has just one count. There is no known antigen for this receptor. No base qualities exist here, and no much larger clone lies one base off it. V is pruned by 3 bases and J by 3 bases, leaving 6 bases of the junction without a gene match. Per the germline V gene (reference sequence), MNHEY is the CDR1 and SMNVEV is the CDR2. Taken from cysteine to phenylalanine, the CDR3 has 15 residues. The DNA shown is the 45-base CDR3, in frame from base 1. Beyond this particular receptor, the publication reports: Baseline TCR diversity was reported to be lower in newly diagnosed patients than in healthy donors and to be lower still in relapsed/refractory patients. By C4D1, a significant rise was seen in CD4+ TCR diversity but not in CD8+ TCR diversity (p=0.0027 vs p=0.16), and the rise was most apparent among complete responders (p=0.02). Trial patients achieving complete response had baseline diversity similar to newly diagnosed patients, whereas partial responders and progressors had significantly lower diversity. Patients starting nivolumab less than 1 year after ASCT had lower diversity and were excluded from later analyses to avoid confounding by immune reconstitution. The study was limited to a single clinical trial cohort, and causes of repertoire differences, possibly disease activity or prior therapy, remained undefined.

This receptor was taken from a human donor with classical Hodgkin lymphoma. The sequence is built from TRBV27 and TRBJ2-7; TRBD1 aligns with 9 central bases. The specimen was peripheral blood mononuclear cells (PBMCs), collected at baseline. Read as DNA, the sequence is TGTGCCAGCAGTTTTTTTTCGGACAGGGGCTACGAGCAGTACTTC. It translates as CASSFFSDRGYEQYF.